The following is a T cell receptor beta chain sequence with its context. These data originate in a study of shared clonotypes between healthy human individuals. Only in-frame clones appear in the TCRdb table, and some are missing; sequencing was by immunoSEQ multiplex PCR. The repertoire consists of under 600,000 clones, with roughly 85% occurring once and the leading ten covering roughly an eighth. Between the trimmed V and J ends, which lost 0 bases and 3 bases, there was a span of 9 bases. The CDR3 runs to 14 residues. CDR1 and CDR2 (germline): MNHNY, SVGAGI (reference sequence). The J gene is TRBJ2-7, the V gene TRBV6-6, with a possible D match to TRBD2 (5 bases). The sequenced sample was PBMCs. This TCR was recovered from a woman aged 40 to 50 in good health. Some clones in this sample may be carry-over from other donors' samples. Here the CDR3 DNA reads TGTGCCAGCAGTTACTCTTCCGGGAACTACGAGCAGTACTTC. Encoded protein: CASSYSSGNYEQYF.